The next 7 T cell receptor beta chains were all read from a single sample in a study of post-analysis software for immune sequencing data. Study-level results: Compared with controls, patients had more of 4 or 5 TRBV segments, including TRBV5-6, TRBV5-1 and TRBV20-1.

Antigen specificity for these receptors is unknown. The library was made from cDNA and included unique molecular identifiers. TCRdb fed the PCR reads into MiXCR, producing one record per CDR3 protein. Of about 570,000 distinct CDR3 sequences listed, around a third are singletons. The specimen was blood. The receptors shown here come from a girl aged 2 to 17 with multiple sclerosis.

The rearrangement uses TRBV29-1 and TRBJ2-5; 8 bases align to TRBD2. V lost 7 bases, J lost 3 bases, and 10 bases stayed unmatched. Per germline, CDR1 SQVTM and CDR2 ANQGSEA. The length of the CDR3 is 14 residues. CDR3 residues: CSAFGLAAEETQYF. The DNA of the CDR3 is TGCAGCGCCTTCGGACTAGCTGCAGAAGAGACCCAGTACTTC.

The chain links TRBV10-2 to TRBJ2-3; 9 positions match TRBD1. CDR1 is WSHSY and CDR2 is SAAADI in the germline V gene. The CDR3 contains 17 residues. Trimming cost V 5 bases and J 3 bases; bases outside gene matches: 12. The CDR3: CASSSYIGTGRTDTQYF. The CDR3 bases are TGCGCCAGCAGTTCCTATATCGGGACAGGGAGAACAGATACGCAGTATTTT.

The chain joins TRBV20-1 to TRBJ1-2; D is possibly TRBD1 (5 bases). The CDR3 covers 11 residues. CDR1 and CDR2 from the germline V gene are DFQATT and SNEGSKA (reference sequence). The ends were cut back, 7 bases at V and 6 bases at J, with 12 bases in the middle. The CDR3 protein is CSGGGVDGYTF. The CDR3 DNA is TGCAGTGGCGGGGGGGTAGATGGCTACACCTTC.

In its sample, this clonotype was seen a few times. This CDR3 is CASSFLVDRSFYYGYTF. CDR3 DNA sequence: TGTGCCAGCAGCTTTTTGGTCGACAGGAGTTTCTACTATGGCTACACCTTC. The rearrangement links TRBV7-2 to TRBJ1-2, with D possibly being TRBD1 (6 bases). The germline V gene has CDR1 SGHTA and CDR2 FQGNSA. The CDR3 consists of 17 residues. Trimming removed 3 bases from V and 3 bases from J, with 20 bases in between.

This clonotype was counted only a few times. A junction boundary mismatches the germline segment, possibly from a read error. The chain combines TRBV3-1 with TRBJ1-2; the D gene is possibly TRBD1 (5 bases). The CDR3 extends over 14 amino acids. Germline V gene sequence: CDR1 LGHDT, CDR2 YNNKEL (reference sequence). CDR3 nucleotide sequence: TGCGCCAGCAGCCAAGATACAGGCAACTATGGCTACACCTTC. It specifies CASSQDTGNYGYTF.

The chain carries TRBV7-9 and TRBJ1-1; D might be TRBD1 (5 bases). Germline V lookup: CDR1 SEHNR, CDR2 FQNEAQ (reference sequence). Trimming took 5 bases from V and 3 from J, leaving 16 bases between them. The length of the CDR3 is 15 residues. The CDR3: CASSPRVGTHTEAFF. The CDR3 DNA is TGTGCCAGCAGCCCTCGGGTGGGGACGCACACTGAAGCTTTCTTT.

This sequence joins TRBV5-8 and TRBJ2-3, with TRBD2 as a possible D gene (6 bases). Between the trimmed V and J ends, which lost 4 bases and 7 bases, there was a span of 10 bases. The CDR3 sequence is 12 residues long. From germline, CDR1 is SGHTS and CDR2 YDEGEE. This CDR3 is CASSGGSYTQYF. CDR3 in DNA: TGTGCCAGCAGCGGGGGGAGTTATACGCAGTATTTT.